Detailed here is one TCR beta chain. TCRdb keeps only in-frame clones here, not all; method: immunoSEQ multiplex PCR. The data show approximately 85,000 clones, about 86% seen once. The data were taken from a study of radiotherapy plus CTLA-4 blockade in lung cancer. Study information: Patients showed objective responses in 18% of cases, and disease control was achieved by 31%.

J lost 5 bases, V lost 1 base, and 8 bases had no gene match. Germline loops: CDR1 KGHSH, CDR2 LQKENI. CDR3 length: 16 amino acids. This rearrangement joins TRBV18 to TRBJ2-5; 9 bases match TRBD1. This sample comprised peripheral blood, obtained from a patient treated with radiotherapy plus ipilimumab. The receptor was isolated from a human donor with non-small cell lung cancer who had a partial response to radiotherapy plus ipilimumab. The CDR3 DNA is TGTGCCAGCTCACCACTACAGGGGGCGTCGGTGGAGACCCAGTACTTC. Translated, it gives CASSPLQGASVETQYF.